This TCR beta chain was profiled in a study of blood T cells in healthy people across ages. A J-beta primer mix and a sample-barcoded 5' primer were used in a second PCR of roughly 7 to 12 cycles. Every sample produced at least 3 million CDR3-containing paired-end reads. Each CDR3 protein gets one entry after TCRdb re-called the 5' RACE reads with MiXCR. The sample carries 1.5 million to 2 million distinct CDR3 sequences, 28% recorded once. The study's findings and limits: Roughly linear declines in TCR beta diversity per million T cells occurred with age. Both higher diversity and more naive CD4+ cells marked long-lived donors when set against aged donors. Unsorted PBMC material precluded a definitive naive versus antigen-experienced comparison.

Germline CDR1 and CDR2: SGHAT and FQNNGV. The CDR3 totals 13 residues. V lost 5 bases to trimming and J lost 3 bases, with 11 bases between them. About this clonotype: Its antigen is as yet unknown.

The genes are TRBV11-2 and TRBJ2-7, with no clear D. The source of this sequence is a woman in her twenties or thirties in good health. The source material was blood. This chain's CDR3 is CASSVPAGYEQYF. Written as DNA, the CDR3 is TGTGCCAGCAGCGTGCCGGCCGGCTACGAGCAGTACTTC.